This T cell receptor (beta chain) was observed in a study of OX40 agonist ivuxolimab in advanced cancers. Overall study findings and caveats: Determination of antigen specificity was not performed for the expanded peripheral T cells. Part of the nonresponder group also had normalized T-cell clonal expansion that was low.

CDR3 length: 15 residues. Trimming removed 8 bases at V and 3 bases at J, with 17 bases between. The V gene's germline CDR1 is ENHRY and CDR2 SYGVKD. Details on this clone: The antigen is undetermined.

TCRdb's copy holds only in-frame clones and misses some; the assay was immunoSEQ multiplex PCR. The table has 70,000 to 95,000 clones, about 90% seen once. The J gene is TRBJ2-1, the V gene TRBV10-3, with D perhaps TRBD1 (8 bases). Material: CD4+ or CD8+ T cells sorted from blood, obtained in a trial of the OX40 agonist ivuxolimab. The sequence was obtained from an adult with an advanced solid tumor such as melanoma, head and neck, liver or kidney cancer. CDR3 coding DNA: TGTGCCATCGGGCGGGGGACAGGAAACTACAATGAGCAGTTCTTC. Translated: CAIGRGTGNYNEQFF.